These 10 T cell receptor beta chains share one sample of origin, sequenced in a study of T cell repertoires in cytomegalovirus infection. Via MiXCR, TCRdb re-called the reads, giving one row per CDR3 protein. The data hold around 740,000 distinct CDR3 sequences, with approximately 34% observed a single time. The sample was PBMCs. The receptors derive from a human donor in good health (CMV status not recorded). Some clones in this sample may be carry-over from other donors' samples.

The chain uses TRBV5-1 and TRBJ1-1, with D possibly TRBD1 on 5 matching bases. There are 15 residues in the CDR3. CDR1 is SGHRS, CDR2 YFSETQ, per germline. Trimming shortened V by 0 bases and J by 7 bases, and 16 bases separated the two germline ends. The CDR3 region is CASSLDGRGDREAFF. The CDR3 region has the DNA TGCGCCAGCAGCTTGGATGGCAGAGGGGATCGTGAAGCTTTCTTT.

This clonotype has only a few counts. The rearrangement links TRBV7-2 to TRBJ2-1; no firm D call. CDR1 and CDR2 from the germline V gene are SGHTA and FQGNSA. CDR3 length: 15 amino acids. Trimming removed 2 bases at V and 0 bases at J, with 8 bases between. The CDR3 coding sequence is TGTGCCAGCAGCTTAAGGCTAGACTCCTACAATGAGCAGTTCTTC. It specifies CASSLRLDSYNEQFF.

There are many counts of this clonotype. The rearrangement uses TRBV7-3 and TRBJ1-1; D is possibly TRBD1 (5 bases). V lost 2 bases to trimming and J lost 4 bases, with 8 bases between them. Germline V lookup: CDR1 SGHTA, CDR2 FQGTGA. The CDR3 loop spans 13 amino acids. CDR3 amino acids: CASSLSRVTEAFF. In nucleotides, the CDR3 is TGTGCCAGCAGCTTATCCAGGGTCACTGAAGCTTTCTTT. Full variable domain (outside the CDR3, taken from reference TRBV7-3 and TRBJ1-1): GAGVSQTPSNKVTEKGKYVELRCDPISGHTALYWYRQSLGQGPEFLIYFQGTGAADDSGLPNDRFFAVRPEGSVSTLKIQRTERGDSAVYLCASSLSRVTEAFFGQGTRLTVV.

The rearrangement links TRBV5-6 to TRBJ2-3; 9 bases align to TRBD1. The CDR3 length is 16 residues. V gave up 3 bases and J gave up 0 bases; unmatched junction bases: 5. Germline CDR1 and CDR2: SGHDT and YYEEEE. CDR3 amino acids: CASSSTGQGSTDTQYF. The CDR3 coding sequence is TGTGCCAGCAGCTCCACGGGACAGGGTAGCACAGATACGCAGTATTTT. Supplemented by reference TRBV5-6 and TRBJ2-3, the full variable domain reads DAGVTQSPTHLIKTRGQQVTLRCSPKSGHDTVSWYQQALGQGPQFIFQYYEEEERQRGNFPDRFSGHQFPNYSSELNVNALLLGDSALYLCASSSTGQGSTDTQYFGPGTRLTVL.

The rearrangement joins TRBV28 to TRBJ2-1, with D perhaps TRBD1 (6 bases). Germline CDR1 MDHEN, CDR2 SYDVKM. V lost 6 bases, J lost 3 bases, and 12 bases lay in between. CDR3 length equals 14 residues. Here the CDR3 DNA reads TGTGCCAGCAGACGTGAGACAGGCTACAATGAGCAGTTCTTC. Its translation is CASRRETGYNEQFF.

The chain uses TRBV7-4 and TRBJ2-1, with D perhaps TRBD2 (5 bases). The V end was cut by 7 bases, the J end by 0 bases, with 10 bases between. This CDR3 region has 14 residues. Germline CDR1 SGHVT, CDR2 SQSDAQ. The CDR3 DNA reads as TGTGCCAGCACGGCGGGCAGCTCCTACAATGAGCAGTTCTTC. Protein product: CASTAGSSYNEQFF.

The CDR3, as DNA: TGTGCCAGCAACGCGCCGGGACAGGGACGGACCGGGGAGCTGTTTTTT. It specifies CASNAPGQGRTGELFF. The rearrangement joins TRBV28 to TRBJ2-2; 9 bases are a match to TRBD1. Germline assignment: CDR1 MDHEN and CDR2 SYDVKM. V trimming: 7 bases; J trimming: 5 bases; junction bases outside the gene matches: 11. The CDR3 loop spans 16 amino acids.

Turning to this clonotype: This CDR3 is missing its conserved last phenylalanine or tryptophan, likely due to a read error. The chain has TRBV7-6 and TRBJ2-7; TRBD2 agrees at 7 bases. This CDR3 contains 13 residues. Germline V gene data show CDR1 as SGHVS and CDR2 as FNYEAQ. CDR3 bases: TGTGCCAGCGGCTTAGGGACTACCTACGAGCAGTACTTA. Its protein is CASGLGTTYEQYL.

This clonotype has more than one count but fewer than ten. The chain uses TRBV7-8 and TRBJ1-4; TRBD1 matches at 11 bases. Germline V gives CDR1 SGHVS, CDR2 FQNEAQ. The CDR3 consists of 16 residues. The junction had 9 bases not matched to a gene; V was cut back by 1 base and J by 11 bases. CDR3 nucleotides: TGTGCCAGCAGCTTAGGAGAGGGACAGGGGGGGCAGAAACTGTTTTTT. Encoded protein: CASSLGEGQGGQKLFF. The complete variable domain, with remaining parts taken from reference TRBV7-8 and TRBJ1-4, reads GAGVSQSPRYKVAKRGQDVALRCDPISGHVSLFWYQQALGQGPEFLTYFQNEAQLDKSGLPSDRFFAERPEGSVSTLKIQRTQQEDSAVYLCASSLGEGQGGQKLFFGSGTQLSVL.

This clonotype occurred a few times. The V and J genes are TRBV10-3 and TRBJ2-7, with 8 bases lining up with TRBD1. Germline values: CDR1 ENHRY, CDR2 SYGVKD. This CDR3 is built from 14 residues. The trim removed 3 bases at V and 2 bases at J, leaving 3 bases unmatched. CDR3 in DNA: TGTGCCATCAGTGACAGGGGGCAAACCTACGAGCAGTACTTC. It is translated as CAISDRGQTYEQYF.